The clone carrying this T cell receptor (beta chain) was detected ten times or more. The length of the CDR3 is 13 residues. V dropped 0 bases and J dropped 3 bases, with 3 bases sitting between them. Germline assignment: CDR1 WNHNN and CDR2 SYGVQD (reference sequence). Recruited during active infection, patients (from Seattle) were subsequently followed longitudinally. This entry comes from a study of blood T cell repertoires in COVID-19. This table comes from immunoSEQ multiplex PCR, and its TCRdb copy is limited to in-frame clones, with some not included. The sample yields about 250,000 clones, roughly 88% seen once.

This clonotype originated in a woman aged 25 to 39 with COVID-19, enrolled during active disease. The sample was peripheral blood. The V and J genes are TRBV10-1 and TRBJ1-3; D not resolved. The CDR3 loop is CASSESNGNTIYF. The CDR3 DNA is TGCGCCAGCAGTGAGTCTAATGGAAACACCATATATTTT.